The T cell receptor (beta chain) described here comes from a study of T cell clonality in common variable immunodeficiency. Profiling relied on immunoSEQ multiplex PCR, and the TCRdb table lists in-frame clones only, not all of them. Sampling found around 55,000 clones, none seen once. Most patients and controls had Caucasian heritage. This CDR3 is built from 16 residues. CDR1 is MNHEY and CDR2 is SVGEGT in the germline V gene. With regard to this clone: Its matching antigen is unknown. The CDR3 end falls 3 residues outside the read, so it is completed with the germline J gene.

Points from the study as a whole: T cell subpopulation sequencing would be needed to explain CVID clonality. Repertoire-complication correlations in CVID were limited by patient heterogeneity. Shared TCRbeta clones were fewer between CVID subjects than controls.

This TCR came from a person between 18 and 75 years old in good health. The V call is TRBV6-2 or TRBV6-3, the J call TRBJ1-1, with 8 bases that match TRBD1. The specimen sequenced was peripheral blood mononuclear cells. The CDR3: CASSYPTGTGLSEAFF. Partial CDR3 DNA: TGTGCCAGCAGTTACCCAACCGGGACAGGATTAAGCGAG.